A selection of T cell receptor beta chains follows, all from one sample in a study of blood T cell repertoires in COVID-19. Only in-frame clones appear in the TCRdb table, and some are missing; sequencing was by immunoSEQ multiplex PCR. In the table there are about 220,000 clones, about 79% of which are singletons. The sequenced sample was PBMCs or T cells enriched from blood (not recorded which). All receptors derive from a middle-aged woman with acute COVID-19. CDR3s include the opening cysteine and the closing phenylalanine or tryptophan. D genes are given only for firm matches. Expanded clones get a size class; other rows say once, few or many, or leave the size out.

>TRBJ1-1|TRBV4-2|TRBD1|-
TGTGCCAGCAGCCAGACAGGGAAGGACACTGAAGCTTTCTTT
CASSQTGKDTEAFF
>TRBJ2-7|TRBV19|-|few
TGTGCCAGTAGTATGGGAGGCAGGGACGAGCAGTACTTC
CASSMGGRDEQYF
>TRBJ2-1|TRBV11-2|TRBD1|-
TGTGCCAGCAGCTCGGGACAGGGAAGCTCCTACAATGAGCAGTTCTTC
CASSSGQGSSYNEQFF
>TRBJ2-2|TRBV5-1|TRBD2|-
TGCGCCAGCAGCTCCCTAGGTAGCGGGAGGGCCGTAACCGGGGAGCTGTTTTTT
CASSSLGSGRAVTGELFF
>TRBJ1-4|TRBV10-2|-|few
TGCGCCAGAAAAGCTGCAACTAATGAAAAACTGTTTTTT
CARKAATNEKLFF
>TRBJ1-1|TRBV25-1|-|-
TGTGCCAGCAGCTTTAGCGGGGATTCGGCTTTCTTT
CASSFSGDSAFF
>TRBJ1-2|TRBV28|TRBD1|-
TGTGCCAGCAGTCAAGGACAGGTGGATGGCTACACCTTC
CASSQGQVDGYTF
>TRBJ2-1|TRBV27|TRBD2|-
TGTGCCAGCAAATCGGCGGGAGCGGGCAATGAGCAGTTCTTC
CASKSAGAGNEQFF
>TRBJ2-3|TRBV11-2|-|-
TGTGCCAGCAGCTTAGGACCCTTGGTGGCAGGTCGGACAGATACGCAGTATTTT
CASSLGPLVAGRTDTQYF
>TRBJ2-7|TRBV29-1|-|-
TGCAGCGTTGAAGTGCGGCAGGGTATAACCTACGAGCAGTACTTC
CSVEVRQGITYEQYF
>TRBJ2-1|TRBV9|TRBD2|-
TGTGCCAGCAGCGCCCAAGGGACTAGCGGGGGCCCTCTCTACAATGAGCAGTTCTTC
CASSAQGTSGGPLYNEQFF